This T cell receptor (beta chain) originates from a study of early T cells in non-severe SARS-CoV-2 infection. Study-wide results and caveats: VDJdb matching favored anti-spike CD8 responses, missing private and CD4 specificities.

MiXCR, applied by TCRdb to the 5' RACE reads, yields one record per CDR3 protein. The data contain about 80,000 distinct CDR3 sequences, less than 5.5% of them singletons. This clonotype has at least ten counts. What it binds is not known. The clonotype was recovered from an adult who was a healthcare worker with PCR-confirmed SARS-CoV-2 infection or an uninfected control (not recorded which). Sequences were derived from whole blood, sampled at baseline.

CDR3 amino acids: CASSPSTGRSNQPQHF. The CDR3 nucleotides are TGTGCCAGCAGCCCCTCGACAGGGAGGAGCAATCAGCCCCAGCATTTT. The V gene is TRBV27, the J gene TRBJ1-5; 7 bases line up with TRBD1. The germline CDR1 and CDR2 sequences are MNHEY and SMNVEV (reference sequence). The CDR3 has 16 residues. The ends lost 6 bases at V and 1 base at J; junction bases unmatched: 9.